This T cell receptor (beta chain) was obtained from a study of shared clonotypes between healthy human individuals. Study context: The cohort comprised a couple of women and a few men. Their ages spanned 18 to 49 years. The study, taken as a whole, reports: Clonotypes not shared had lower generation probabilities than those common to all four donors.

Of note for this clone: Its antigen is unknown.

Several immunoSEQ plates held equal portions of the genomic DNA taken from each subset. Original handling: In the immunoSEQ data, sequences were junction-only and lacked quality scores, so filtering differed. Produced via immunoSEQ multiplex PCR; TCRdb's table is partial and in-frame only. The V and J calls and clone size come from that table; D and trimming were worked out from the DNA. The sample contains 2 million to 2.5 million clones, about 94% of which appear only once. In germline, CDR1 is MNHEY, CDR2 SVGAGI. The CDR3 has 14 residues. Trimming left V 6 bases short and J 2 bases short, with 12 bases between.

Sequenced sample: naive CD4+ T cells sorted from blood. The subset denotes: CD45RA+ positively selected. V is TRBV6-5 and J is TRBJ2-3; no clear D. This clonotype was sampled from a man aged 18 to 35 in good health. CDR3 in amino acids: CASRERHYTDTQYF. CDR3 DNA: TGTGCCAGCAGAGAGCGCCACTACACAGATACGCAGTATTTT.